The rows below give T cell receptor beta chains drawn from one sample of a study of breast tumors, draining lymph nodes, adjacent tissues. TCRdb fed the multiplex PCR reads into MiXCR, producing one record per CDR3 protein. The sample includes 150,000 to 200,000 distinct CDR3 sequences, approximately 30% of them seen just once. The sample taken for sequencing was axillary lymph node tissue. The origin of the receptors is a female donor with breast cancer. Some clones in this sample may be carry-over from other donors' samples. Both conserved end residues are part of each CDR3. Fields, in order: clone size, J gene, D gene, V gene, CDR3 DNA, CDR3 protein. The D gene is left open where the match is weak. Size tells how often a clone was seen (once, few, many) or the class of an expanded clone, and some rows leave it out.

many TRBJ2-1 - TRBV11-2 TGTGCCAGCAGCGCCCGGGACACCTACAATGAGCAGTTCTTC CASSARDTYNEQFF
- TRBJ1-5 TRBD1 TRBV27 TGTGCCAGCCGACAGGGCTACGGCAATCAGCCCCAGCATTTT CASRQGYGNQPQHF
many TRBJ2-1 TRBD1 TRBV11-2 TGTGCCAGCAGCCCAGGGGGCCTCAGCGCTTACAATGAGCAGTTCTTC CASSPGGLSAYNEQFF
few TRBJ2-3 - TRBV6-6 TGTGCCAGCAGTCACTCGACGGCGGGGGCGGGGGATACGCAGTATTTT CASSHSTAGAGDTQYF
- TRBJ2-7 TRBD2 TRBV12-3/TRBV12-4 TGTGCCAGCAGCAGCCTAGCGGGAGGAGTCTCCTACGAGCAGTACTTC CASSSLAGGVSYEQYF
many TRBJ2-2 TRBD2 TRBV11-2 TGTGCCAGCAGCGCGGGACTAGCGGGAGCCGGGGAGCTGTTTTTT CASSAGLAGAGELFF
many TRBJ1-5 TRBD1 TRBV20-1 TGCAGTGCTAGAGGCGCCGGACAGGGGGCCGGCAATCAGCCCCAGCATTTT CSARGAGQGAGNQPQHF
- TRBJ2-5 - TRBV12-3/TRBV12-4 TGTGCCAGCAGCCCATGTTCACTCGAGACCCAGTACTTC CASSPCSLETQYF
once TRBJ2-5 - TRBV10-1 TGCGCCAGCAGTGATGGGACTACCCAGTACTTC CASSDGTTQYF
- TRBJ1-6 - TRBV19 TGTGCCAGTAGTATTTTAGGTGGGGCAGGCGAGCATTCACCCCCCCCCTTT CASSILGGAGEHSPPPF
many TRBJ1-2 - TRBV24-1 TGTGCCACCAGTGATTCTCGGGCTCGGGGCTACACCTTC CATSDSRARGYTF
many TRBJ2-3 TRBD2 TRBV5-6 TGTGCCAGCAGCTTGGGCCTAGCGGGTGCCTCGAGTTTTAGGTATTTT CASSLGLAGASSFRYF
many TRBJ2-5 TRBD2 TRBV11-2 TGTGCCAGCAGCTTCCGGCGGGGGAGGGTGGAGACCCAGTACTTC CASSFRRGRVETQYF
large TRBJ1-2 TRBD1 TRBV13 TGTGCCAGCAGCTTAGGGACAGGGGTCCCCTTGAACTATGGCTACACCTTC CASSLGTGVPLNYGYTF
many TRBJ2-2 TRBD1 TRBV6-5 TGTGCCAGTAAGGGACAGGGGATCACCGGGGAGCTGTTTTTT CASKGQGITGELFF
- TRBJ1-2 - TRBV6-2/TRBV6-3 TGTGCCAGCAGCGGGAGGACAGCTTTCTATGGCTACACCTTC CASSGRTAFYGYTF